The 14 T cell receptor beta chains below come from one sample, sequenced in a study of control samples from healthy donors and cancer patients. The assay was immunoSEQ multiplex PCR, and TCRdb's table has in-frame clones only and misses some. The data contain about 160,000 clones, around 90% of them singletons. Sequenced input: blood. The receptors stem from a woman aged 25 to 39 in good health.

The chain couples TRBV19 to TRBJ1-6; tentative D call: TRBD1 (5 bases). Germline V gene data show CDR1 as LNHDA and CDR2 as SQIVND (reference sequence). V lost 3 bases and J lost 10, with 16 bases in between. The CDR3 runs to 15 residues. In DNA, the CDR3 is TGTGCCAGTAGTATCGGGGCCCCGGCACAGTCACCCCTCCACTTT. It translates to CASSIGAPAQSPLHF.

V gene TRBV28 combines with J gene TRBJ1-5; possible D gene TRBD1, 5 bases. Trimming pared 5 bases from V and 3 bases from J, leaving 14 bases between. The CDR3 has 15 residues. CDR1 MDHEN and CDR2 SYDVKM come from the germline V gene. CDR3 DNA sequence: TGTGCCAGCAGTCCATCCGGGGACTCCAATCAGCCCCAGCATTTT. Its protein product is CASSPSGDSNQPQHF.

The V call is TRBV29-1, the J call TRBJ2-1; D perhaps matches TRBD1 (7 bases). Deletions cut 6 bases from V and 3 bases from J, with 12 bases between. The CDR3 extends over 13 amino acids. Germline lookup yields CDR1 SQVTM and CDR2 ANQGSEA. This CDR3 reads CSVQGGLYNEQFF. CDR3 bases: TGCAGCGTCCAGGGGGGTCTCTACAATGAGCAGTTCTTC.

The chain is built from TRBV7-9 and TRBJ1-6; D perhaps matches TRBD1 (5 bases). The length of the CDR3 is 14 residues. V was clipped by 5 bases and J by 2 bases, with 7 bases between them. Germline CDR1 SEHNR, CDR2 FQNEAQ (reference sequence). CDR3 sequence reads: CASSPTAYNSPLHF. The DNA of the CDR3 is TGTGCCAGCAGCCCGACAGCCTATAATTCACCCCTCCACTTT.

The CDR3 spells CASSTLDGLNYGYTF. CDR3 coding DNA: TGTGCCAGCAGTACTCTAGACGGACTTAACTATGGCTACACCTTC. This chain links TRBV6-6 with TRBJ1-2; D unclear. Germline V gene data show CDR1 as MNHNY and CDR2 as SVGAGI (reference sequence). V was shortened by 5 bases and J by 1 base, with 14 bases between the two germline ends. This CDR3 is built from 15 residues.

The rearrangement links TRBV6-2 or TRBV6-3 to TRBJ2-5, with 7 bases fitting TRBD2. The ends lost 5 bases at V and 2 bases at J; junction bases unmatched: 14. The CDR3 is 17 amino acids. The germline V gene encodes CDR1 MNHEY and CDR2 SVGEGT. In nucleotides, the CDR3 is TGTGCCAGCAGTACCGGTCTACTAGCGTCGAAACAAGAGACCCAGTACTTC. Its protein product is CASSTGLLASKQETQYF.

There are a few counts of this clone. The chain joins TRBV5-4 to TRBJ1-2; D remains ambiguous. CDR1 SGHNT and CDR2 YYREEE come from the germline V gene (reference sequence). Trimming took 0 bases from V and 0 from J, leaving 3 bases between them. This CDR3 comprises 13 residues. The CDR3 region has the DNA TGTGCCAGCAGCTTGGGGCCTAACTATGGCTACACCTTC. This gives the protein CASSLGPNYGYTF.

The chain recombines TRBV7-2 with TRBJ2-1; 11 positions agree with TRBD1. Per germline, CDR1 SGHTA and CDR2 FQGNSA. The CDR3 extends over 18 amino acids. After removal of 5 bases from V and 5 bases from J, the junction contained 14 bases not matched to a gene. The CDR3 DNA sequence: TGTGCCAGCAGCGTAACGCTAGTAGGACAGGGGGCAGACAATGAGCAGTTCTTC. This translates into CASSVTLVGQGADNEQFF. Full variable domain (remainder filled in from reference TRBV7-2 and TRBJ2-1): GAGVSQSPSNKVTEKGKDVELRCDPISGHTALYWYRQSLGQGLEFLIYFQGNSAPDKSGLPSDRFSAERTGGSVSTLTIQRTQQEDSAVYLCASSVTLVGQGADNEQFFGPGTRLTVL.

The CDR3 bases are TGTGCCAGCAGTTACCTCCCGCGCAGAGCCTACGAGCAGTACTTC. Its translation is CASSYLPRRAYEQYF. The chain recombines TRBV6-5 with TRBJ2-7; no firm D call. CDR3 length: 15 amino acids. Trimming cost V 2 bases and J 2 bases, with 13 bases left between them. Looked up from germline, CDR1 is MNHEY and CDR2 is SVGAGI.

The count of this clone is one. The rearrangement uses TRBV27 and TRBJ2-1; D may match TRBD1 or TRBD2 (6 bases each). Germline V gene data show CDR1 as MNHEY and CDR2 as SMNVEV (reference sequence). Trimming stripped 2 bases from V and 0 bases from J, with 14 bases between. There are 17 residues in the CDR3. In nucleotides, the CDR3 is TGTGCCAGCAGTTTACACGGGGGACAAAGCTCCTACAATGAGCAGTTCTTC. Amino acids: CASSLHGGQSSYNEQFF.

V gene TRBV28 combines with J gene TRBJ2-3; D is possibly TRBD2 (6 bases). Germline loops: CDR1 MDHEN, CDR2 SYDVKM. V lost 1 base and J 8 bases, leaving 10 bases between the germline ends. CDR3 length: 13 amino acids. The CDR3 DNA sequence: TGTGCCAGCAGTTTATCCGGGGGAGCTACGCAGTATTTT. Amino acid sequence: CASSLSGGATQYF.

The chain employs TRBV4-3 and TRBJ2-1; 10 bases line up with TRBD1. CDR1 LGHNA and CDR2 YSLEER come from the germline V gene. V lost 0 bases, J lost 7 bases, and 9 bases stayed unmatched. The CDR3 has 17 residues. CDR3 sequence: CASSQDLWTGGGNEQFF. As DNA, the CDR3 is TGCGCCAGCAGCCAAGATCTCTGGACAGGGGGTGGGAATGAGCAGTTCTTC.

CDR3 loop: CASGSGLGEWEQYF. The DNA of the CDR3 is TGTGCCAGCGGCTCCGGCTTGGGGGAGTGGGAGCAGTACTTC. The V and J genes are TRBV6-5 and TRBJ2-7; D is possibly TRBD1 or TRBD2 (5 bases each). Trimming took 8 bases from V and 7 from J, leaving 21 bases between them. CDR3 length: 14 amino acids. Germline assignment: CDR1 MNHEY and CDR2 SVGAGI.

This chain joins TRBV3-1 (or the pseudogene TRBV3-2) and TRBJ2-2, with 9 bases matching TRBD2. Trimming removed 4 bases from V and 8 bases from J; junction bases left unmatched: 8. The CDR3 has 15 residues. The germline V gene has CDR1 LGHDT and CDR2 YNNKEL (reference sequence). The DNA of the CDR3 is TGTGCCAGCAGCCTCTTAGCGGGAGTGCAGGGGGAGCTGTTTTTT. It is translated as CASSLLAGVQGELFF.